This T cell receptor (beta chain) was recorded in a study of T cell responses to AZD1222 COVID-19 vaccine. The CDR3 length is 14 residues. The V gene lost 0 bases and the J gene lost 0 bases, with 6 bases spanning the gap. CDR1 is SGHRS and CDR2 is YFSETQ in the germline V gene. TCRdb's copy holds only in-frame clones and misses some; the assay was immunoSEQ multiplex PCR. The table shows more than 95,000 clones, with 92% occurring only once. The study, taken as a whole, reports: Nearly half of spike-specific TCRs reportedly target unmutated variant regions. The study identified only five to seven AZD1222 recipients as seropositive at baseline. Spike-specific TCR breadth and depth went up after people got two AZD1222 doses. In a largely white British group with more females than males, clonal diversity was possibly underestimated.

On this clone itself: Its antigen remains unidentified.

This clonotype originated in an adult in good health. The V call is TRBV5-1, the J call TRBJ1-2; D is undetermined. The specimen comprised peripheral blood, sampled on day 0 of AZD1222 vaccination. This CDR3 is CASSLGPANYGYTF. The CDR3 DNA reads TGCGCCAGCAGCTTGGGCCCAGCTAACTATGGCTACACCTTC.